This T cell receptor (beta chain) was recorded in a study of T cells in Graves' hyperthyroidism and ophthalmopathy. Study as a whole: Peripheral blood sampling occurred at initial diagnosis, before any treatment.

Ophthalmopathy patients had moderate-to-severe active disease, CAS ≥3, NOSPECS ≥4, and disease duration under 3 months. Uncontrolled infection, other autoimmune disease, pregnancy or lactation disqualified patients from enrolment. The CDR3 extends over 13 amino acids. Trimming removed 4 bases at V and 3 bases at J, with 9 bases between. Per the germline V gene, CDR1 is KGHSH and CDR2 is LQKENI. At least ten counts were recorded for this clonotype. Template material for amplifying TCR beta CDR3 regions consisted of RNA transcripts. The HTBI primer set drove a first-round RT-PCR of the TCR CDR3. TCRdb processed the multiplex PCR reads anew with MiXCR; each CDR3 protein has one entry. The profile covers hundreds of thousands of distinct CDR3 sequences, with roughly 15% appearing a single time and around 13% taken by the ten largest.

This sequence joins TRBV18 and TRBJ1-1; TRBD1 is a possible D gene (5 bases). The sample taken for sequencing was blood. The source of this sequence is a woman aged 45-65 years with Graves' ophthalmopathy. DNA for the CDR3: TGTGCCAGCTCACAGGGGTTGGACACTGAAGCTTTCTTT. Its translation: CASSQGLDTEAFF. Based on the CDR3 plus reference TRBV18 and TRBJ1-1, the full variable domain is NAGVMQNPRHLVRRRGQEARLRCSPMKGHSHVYWYRQLPEEGLKFMVYLQKENIIDESGMPKERFSAEFPKEGPSILRIQQVVRGDSAAYFCASSQGLDTEAFFGQGTRLTVV.